The 30 T cell receptor beta chains in this list originate from one sample, sequenced in a study of beta chain features in type 1 diabetes. TCRB transcripts that were expressed got sequenced, as all of the isolated RNA had been reverse transcribed. Libraries were prepared by immunoSEQ multiplex PCR; TCRdb keeps only in-frame clonotypes and omits some of them. The sample lists about 410,000 clones, roughly 14% occurring once. Sample: naive CD4+ T cells from blood. The source is a man aged 30-40 years in good health.

The gene calls are TRBV5-4 and TRBJ2-3; D not certain. The CDR3 extends over 17 amino acids. The germline gives CDR1 SGHNT, CDR2 YYREEE (reference sequence). V was trimmed by 0 bases and J by 0 bases, leaving 14 bases between them. CDR3 in amino acids: CASSLDGLPTSTDTQYF. In DNA form, the CDR3 reads TGTGCCAGCAGCTTGGATGGGCTTCCTACTAGCACAGATACGCAGTATTTT. The full variable domain, in which reference TRBV5-4 and TRBJ2-3 provide the parts outside the CDR3, is ETGVTQSPTHLIKTRGQQVTLRCSSQSGHNTVSWYQQALGQGPQFIFQYYREEENGRGNFPPRFSGLQFPNYSSELNVNALELDDSALYLCASSLDGLPTSTDTQYFGPGTRLTVL.

This clone was counted between two and nine times. Distinct nucleotide sequences in the sample also encode this CDR3. This chain connects TRBV30 to TRBJ2-3; no clear D. The germline V gene encodes CDR1 GTSNPN and CDR2 SVGIG (reference sequence). The CDR3 runs 13 residues. V lost 0 bases and J 3 bases, leaving 7 bases between the germline ends. CDR3 in amino acids: CAWSVRRTDTQYF. In DNA form, the CDR3 reads TGTGCCTGGAGTGTTCGTAGGACAGATACGCAGTATTTT.

This clone was picked up a small number of times. The J gene is TRBJ2-7, the V gene TRBV7-9; 10 positions agree with TRBD2. Germline assignment: CDR1 SEHNR and CDR2 FQNEAQ (reference sequence). J lost 1 base, V lost 6 bases, and 6 bases had no gene match. This CDR3 spans 15 amino acids. The CDR3 region is CASSLTSGISYEQYF. CDR3 coding DNA: TGTGCCAGCAGTCTTACTAGCGGGATTTCCTACGAGCAGTACTTC.

This clone occurred a few times. The chain employs TRBV4-1 and TRBJ2-1; D may match TRBD1 or TRBD2 (5 bases each). The CDR3 sequence is 16 residues long. V lost 2 bases, J lost 3 bases, and 14 bases lay in between. CDR1 and CDR2 (germline): MGHRA, YSYEKL. The CDR3 DNA reads TGCGCCAGCAGCCAAACCCCGGGACCAATCTACAATGAGCAGTTCTTC. Its translation: CASSQTPGPIYNEQFF.

The V and J genes are TRBV6-5 and TRBJ2-7, with a possible D match to TRBD2 (6 bases). Between the trimmed V and J ends, which lost 6 bases and 1 base, there was a span of 13 bases. Germline V CDR1 and CDR2: MNHEY, SVGAGI. The CDR3 spans 14 residues. The CDR3 bases are TGTGCCAGCAGGGAGGGGTTGGGTTCCTACGAGCAGTACTTC. Translated: CASREGLGSYEQYF.

The gene calls are TRBV9 and TRBJ2-2; D gene unclear. The CDR3 is 13 amino acids. Germline V gene lookup returns CDR1 SGDLS and CDR2 YYNGEE. V was pared by 1 base and J by 4 bases, with 5 bases between. The CDR3 nucleotides are TGTGCCAGCAGCGTACAGATCACCGGGGAGCTGTTTTTT. This codes for CASSVQITGELFF.

The sample holds a few counts of this clone. The rearrangement uses TRBV9 and TRBJ2-5; D remains unclear. Germline values: CDR1 SGDLS, CDR2 YYNGEE. The CDR3 runs 14 residues. Trimming took off 0 bases at V and 2 bases at J, with 8 bases between the two ends. The CDR3 bases are TGTGCCAGCAGCGTAGACACCCAGCAAGAGACCCAGTACTTC. This gives the protein CASSVDTQQETQYF. Using reference TRBV9 and TRBJ2-5 for the parts outside the CDR3, the full variable domain is DSGVTQTPKHLITATGQRVTLRCSPRSGDLSVYWYQQSLDQGLQFLIQYYNGEERAKGNILERFSAQQFPDLHSELNLSSLELGDSALYFCASSVDTQQETQYFGPGTRLLVL.

The chain links TRBV11-2 to TRBJ2-7; D gene unclear. This CDR3 spans 15 amino acids. V was cut by 1 base and J by 3 bases, with 13 bases left in between. Germline V gene data show CDR1 as SGHAT and CDR2 as FQNNGV. The CDR3 protein is CASSLVGTALYEQYF. The CDR3 nucleotides read TGTGCCAGCAGCTTAGTAGGTACAGCTCTCTACGAGCAGTACTTC.

CDR3 sequence (DNA): TGCGCCAGCACGGATTCAGGGAACTATGGCTACACCTTC. This sequence encodes CASTDSGNYGYTF. The genes are TRBV5-1 and TRBJ1-2; a weak D match, TRBD1 (5 bases). V gave up 6 bases and J gave up 2 bases, with 11 bases separating them. The CDR3 has 13 residues. Germline values: CDR1 SGHRS, CDR2 YFSETQ.

The rearrangement uses TRBV19 and TRBJ2-1; 7 positions match TRBD1. The CDR3 contains 16 residues. V lost 9 bases to trimming and J lost 3 bases; unmatched junction nucleotides: 14. Germline CDR1 reads LNHDA; CDR2 reads SQIVND (reference sequence). The CDR3 is CASHSQTGLIYNEQFF. CDR3 sequence (DNA): TGTGCCAGCCACAGCCAGACAGGGCTAATCTACAATGAGCAGTTCTTC. The whole variable domain, remainder taken from reference TRBV19 and TRBJ2-1, is DGGITQSPKYLFRKEGQNVTLSCEQNLNHDAMYWYRQDPGQGLRLIYYSQIVNDFQKGDIAEGYSVSREKKESFPLTVTSAQKNPTAFYLCASHSQTGLIYNEQFFGPGTRLTVL.

This clone appeared a few times. The V gene is TRBV4-1, the J gene TRBJ1-2; weak D call: TRBD1 (6 bases). The CDR3 extends over 15 amino acids. The V end lost 0 bases, the J end lost 5 bases, and 13 bases lay between the germline ends. The germline gives CDR1 MGHRA, CDR2 YSYEKL. CDR3 DNA sequence: TGCGCCAGCAGCCAAGATTCTAGGACAGTATATGGCTACACCTTC. Translating gives CASSQDSRTVYGYTF.

The chain recombines TRBV18 with TRBJ2-3; D not certain. The CDR3 totals 13 residues. Trimming left V 0 bases short and J 4 bases short, with 5 bases between. CDR1 KGHSH and CDR2 LQKENI come from the germline V gene. The CDR3 loop is CASSPPMSDTQYF. As DNA, the CDR3 is TGTGCCAGCTCACCACCCATGTCAGATACGCAGTATTTT.

This clone showed up just a few times. The V call is TRBV11-3, the J call TRBJ2-1; D is tentatively TRBD1 or TRBD2 (5 bases each). The CDR3 contains 13 residues. Germline V CDR1 and CDR2: SGHNT, YENEEA. V was clipped by 1 base and J by 7 bases, with 8 bases between them. The DNA of the CDR3 is TGTGCCAGCAGCTTAGGAGGGGTAAATGAGCAGTTCTTC. It yields the protein CASSLGGVNEQFF. The full variable domain, its missing parts supplied by reference TRBV11-3 and TRBJ2-1, is EAGVVQSPRYKIIEKKQPVAFWCNPISGHNTLYWYLQNLGQGPELLIRYENEEAVDDSQLPKDRFSAERLKGVDSTLKIQPAELGDSAVYLCASSLGGVNEQFFGPGTRLTVL.

The rearrangement links TRBV7-9 to TRBJ2-7, with TRBD2 matching 11 bases. V shed 4 bases, J shed 3 bases, and the junction held 8 bases outside the gene matches. CDR3 length: 16 residues. Germline V lookup: CDR1 SEHNR, CDR2 FQNEAQ (reference sequence). CDR3: CASSSGTSGKLYEQYV. DNA for the CDR3: TGTGCCAGCAGCTCCGGGACTAGCGGAAAACTCTACGAGCAGTACGTC.

The table lists this clone with a few counts. The rearrangement uses TRBV29-1 and TRBJ2-3, with D perhaps TRBD1 (6 bases). V lost 7 bases and J lost 0, with 14 bases in between. The CDR3 loop spans 14 amino acids. Germline assignment: CDR1 SQVTM and CDR2 ANQGSEA. CDR3 nucleotides: TGCAGCGGATCCGGGACACTGAGCACAGATACGCAGTATTTT. This translates into CSGSGTLSTDTQYF.

This clone was found a few times. The V and J genes are TRBV4-3 and TRBJ1-2, with 10 bases that match TRBD1. Trimming took 3 bases from V and 8 from J; bases not matched to a gene: 6. The CDR3 is made up of 14 amino acids. Per the germline V gene, CDR1 is LGHNA and CDR2 is YSLEER. Here the CDR3 reads CASSQQTGGLGYTF. As DNA, the CDR3 is TGCGCCAGCAGCCAGCAGACAGGGGGCCTCGGCTACACCTTC.

The V gene is TRBV5-4, the J gene TRBJ2-1; 11 bases are a match to TRBD2. The V gene end was trimmed by 4 bases and the J gene end by 6 bases; junction bases not matched to a gene: 6. This CDR3 contains 15 residues. From germline, CDR1 is SGHNT and CDR2 YYREEE (reference sequence). The CDR3 sequence is CASSRSSGRANEQFF. The CDR3 DNA reads TGTGCCAGCAGCCGTAGTAGCGGGAGGGCCAATGAGCAGTTCTTC.

The CDR3 sequence: CASSLGTDYNEQFF. In DNA form, the CDR3 reads TGCGCCAGCAGCTTGGGGACGGATTACAATGAGCAGTTCTTC. The chain combines TRBV5-1 with TRBJ2-1; D remains unclear. Germline V CDR1 and CDR2: SGHRS, YFSETQ. The ends were cut back, 0 bases at V and 4 bases at J, with 8 bases in the middle. The CDR3 is 14 residues long.

This clone was picked up a small number of times. The CDR3 spells CASSLQGPMNTEAFF. The DNA of the CDR3 is TGTGCCAGCAGCTTACAGGGCCCCATGAACACTGAAGCTTTCTTT. This chain links TRBV7-2 with TRBJ1-1, with a possible D match to TRBD1 (5 bases). CDR1 is SGHTA and CDR2 is FQGNSA in the germline V gene. CDR3 length equals 15 residues. V was pared by 2 bases and J by 0 bases, with 10 bases between.

There are a few counts of this clone. The chain combines TRBV30 with TRBJ2-3; D not certain. With 2 bases removed from V and 5 bases from J, the gap between germline ends came to 26 bases. Germline V gene data show CDR1 as GTSNPN and CDR2 as SVGIG (reference sequence). The CDR3 has 18 residues. CDR3 loop: CAWSTPPGRSTVGDTQYF. The CDR3 bases are TGTGCCTGGAGTACCCCTCCTGGGCGCTCAACGGTGGGAGATACGCAGTATTTT.

The V and J genes are TRBV7-9 and TRBJ2-7; 7 bases are a match to TRBD2. The CDR3 sequence is 14 residues long. CDR1 is SEHNR and CDR2 is FQNEAQ in the germline V gene (reference sequence). The V and J ends lost 5 bases and 0 bases, in that order; junction bases with no gene match: 4. Written as DNA, the CDR3 is TGTGCCAGCAGCCCAGGCGGGGGCTCCTACGAGCAGTACGTC. Its protein product is CASSPGGGSYEQYV.

In this sample, this clone turned up a few times. The rearrangement links TRBV10-2 to TRBJ2-1; TRBD2 agrees at 8 bases. V lost 6 bases and J lost 7; bases outside the gene matches: 8. The CDR3 spans 14 residues. CDR1 WSHSY and CDR2 SAAADI come from the germline V gene. DNA for the CDR3: TGCGCCAGCAGGGAAGCGGGAGAAAGGAATGAGCAGTTCTTC. This codes for CASREAGERNEQFF.

V is TRBV19 and J is TRBJ2-7; 11 bases are shared with TRBD2. This CDR3 is built from 15 residues. Trimming took 5 bases from V and 7 from J; bases not matched to a gene: 10. CDR1 is LNHDA, CDR2 SQIVND, per germline (reference sequence). CDR3 sequence: CASSQTSGKVDEQYV. DNA of the CDR3: TGTGCCAGTAGTCAGACTAGCGGGAAGGTGGATGAGCAGTACGTC.

This clone was counted between two and nine times. CDR3 residues: CASSLARRNEQFF. CDR3 nucleotides: TGTGCCAGCAGCTTAGCGCGGAGAAATGAGCAGTTCTTC. The rearrangement links TRBV7-2 to TRBJ2-1; D not resolved. Germline V CDR1 and CDR2: SGHTA, FQGNSA. There are 13 residues in the CDR3. V lost 0 bases to trimming and J lost 7 bases, with 7 bases between them.

This clone was seen more than once but under ten times. This chain connects TRBV9 to TRBJ2-3, with D uncertain. The CDR3 is made up of 14 amino acids. The germline gives CDR1 SGDLS, CDR2 YYNGEE. The V gene lost 4 bases and the J gene lost 0 bases, with 9 bases spanning the gap. CDR3 sequence (DNA): TGTGCCAGCAGCAGGAGTTCTAGCACAGATACGCAGTATTTT. Protein product: CASSRSSSTDTQYF.

This clone was seen more than once but under ten times. Other DNA sequences within the sample encode an identical CDR3. CDR3 loop: CASSVAAGSRETQYF. CDR3 DNA: TGTGCCAGCAGCGTAGCAGCGGGGTCAAGAGAGACCCAGTACTTC. The chain combines TRBV9 with TRBJ2-5; 7 bases line up with TRBD2. CDR3 size: 15 residues. Germline V gene lookup returns CDR1 SGDLS and CDR2 YYNGEE. J gave up 4 bases and V 0 bases, and 6 bases lay outside the gene matches.

Only a few counts were recorded for this clone. V usage is TRBV5-1 and J usage is TRBJ1-5, with no clear D. Looked up from germline, CDR1 is SGHRS and CDR2 is YFSETQ. With 0 bases removed from V and 2 bases from J, the gap between germline ends came to 9 bases. The length of the CDR3 is 15 residues. CDR3 DNA: TGCGCCAGCAGCTTGGCACCCGGGGGCAATCAGCCCCAGCATTTT. Translated, it gives CASSLAPGGNQPQHF.

The V gene is TRBV7-2, the J gene TRBJ2-3, with 10 bases that match TRBD2. V gave up 2 bases and J gave up 0 bases; unmatched junction bases: 8. Germline V gives CDR1 SGHTA, CDR2 FQGNSA. The CDR3 runs 18 residues. The CDR3: CASSLRISGGASTDTQYF. CDR3 bases: TGTGCCAGCAGCTTAAGGATAAGCGGGGGGGCAAGCACAGATACGCAGTATTTT.

V usage is TRBV10-3 and J usage is TRBJ2-1; D perhaps matches TRBD2 (6 bases). The CDR3 extends over 13 amino acids. Germline V gene sequence: CDR1 ENHRY, CDR2 SYGVKD. V lost 6 bases and J lost 6, with 12 bases in between. CDR3 bases: TGTGCCATCAGGCCCGGGACTGGCAATGAGCAGTTCTTC. Translated: CAIRPGTGNEQFF.

To note about this clone: Germline and junction disagree at one end, which may indicate a read error. This chain links TRBV18 with TRBJ1-2; 7 bases map to TRBD1. Germline V lookup: CDR1 KGHSH, CDR2 LQKENI. This CDR3 is built from 14 residues. This CDR3 reads CASSPRDSTEIGVF. DNA for the CDR3: TGTGCCAGCTCACCGCGGGACAGCACAGAAATCGGGGTCTTC.